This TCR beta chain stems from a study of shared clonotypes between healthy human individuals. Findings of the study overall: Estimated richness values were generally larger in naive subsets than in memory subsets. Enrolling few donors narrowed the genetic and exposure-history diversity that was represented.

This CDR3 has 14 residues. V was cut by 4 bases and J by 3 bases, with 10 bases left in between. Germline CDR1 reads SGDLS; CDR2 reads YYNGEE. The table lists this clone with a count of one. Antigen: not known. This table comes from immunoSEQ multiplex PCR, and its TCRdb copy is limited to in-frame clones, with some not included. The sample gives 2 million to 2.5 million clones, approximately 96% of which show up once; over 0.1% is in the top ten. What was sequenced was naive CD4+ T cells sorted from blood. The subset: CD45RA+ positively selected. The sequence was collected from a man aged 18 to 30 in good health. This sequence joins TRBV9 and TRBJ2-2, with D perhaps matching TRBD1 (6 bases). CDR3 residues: CASSLTGHTGELFF. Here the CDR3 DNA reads TGTGCCAGCAGCCTAACAGGGCACACCGGGGAGCTGTTTTTT. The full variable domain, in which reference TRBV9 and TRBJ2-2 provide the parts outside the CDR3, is DSGVTQTPKHLITATGQRVTLRCSPRSGDLSVYWYQQSLDQGLQFLIQYYNGEERAKGNILERFSAQQFPDLHSELNLSSLELGDSALYFCASSLTGHTGELFFGEGSRLTVL.